The 17 T cell receptor beta chains in this list originate from one sample, sequenced in a study of cytomegalovirus exposure and HLA in healthy donors. The assay was immunoSEQ multiplex PCR, and TCRdb's table has in-frame clones only and misses some. The repertoire holds 150,000 to 200,000 clones, with around nine tenths as singletons. Material for sequencing was PBMCs. The receptors shown here come from a man aged 18 to 30 in good health and CMV-seropositive.

The chain uses TRBV5-1 and TRBJ2-3; 7 nucleotides align to TRBD2. V gave up 5 bases and J gave up 0 bases; unmatched junction bases: 3. This CDR3 has 14 residues. CDR1 is SGHRS, CDR2 YFSETQ, per germline. The CDR3 region has the DNA TGCGCCAGCAGAGGGACTACTAGCACAGATACGCAGTATTTT. Translated: CASRGTTSTDTQYF.

The chain joins TRBV2 to TRBJ2-7; 10 positions agree with TRBD2. V lost 2 bases and J lost 0; bases outside the gene matches: 10. Germline CDR1 SNHLY, CDR2 FYNNEI. The CDR3 contains 18 residues. CDR3 in amino acids: CASSEFSSGGRSSYEQYF. The CDR3 DNA is TGTGCCAGCAGTGAATTTTCTAGCGGGGGCCGGAGCTCCTACGAGCAGTACTTC.

The V and J genes are TRBV6-5 and TRBJ1-6; D is possibly TRBD1 (6 bases). Trimming cost V 0 bases and J 9 bases, with 12 bases left between them. CDR3 length equals 15 residues. The V gene's germline CDR1 is MNHEY and CDR2 SVGAGI. CDR3 nucleotide sequence: TGTGCCAGCAGTTACTCGTACAGGGAAGGTTCACCCCTCCACTTT. Translated: CASSYSYREGSPLHF.

CDR3: CAISGSSLSSGNTIYF. The CDR3 coding sequence is TGTGCCATCAGTGGGTCTTCCCTATCCTCTGGAAACACCATATATTTT. The V call is TRBV10-3, the J call TRBJ1-3; D call uncertain. Trimming stripped 4 bases from V and 0 bases from J, with 13 bases between. The CDR3 consists of 16 residues. In germline, CDR1 is ENHRY, CDR2 SYGVKD.

CDR3 protein: CASSQEGDWDYEQYF. The CDR3 coding sequence is TGCGCCAGCAGCCAAGAGGGAGACTGGGACTACGAGCAGTACTTC. The V and J genes are TRBV4-3 and TRBJ2-7, with D perhaps TRBD2 (5 bases). V lost 0 bases and J lost 3, with 12 bases in between. CDR3 length: 15 residues. Germline CDR1 reads LGHNA; CDR2 reads YSLEER.

This rearrangement joins TRBV2 to TRBJ2-7; D is possibly TRBD1 (5 bases). V lost 3 bases and J lost 3, with 9 bases in between. The CDR3 consists of 13 residues. From germline, CDR1 is SNHLY and CDR2 FYNNEI. The CDR3 region has the DNA TGTGCCAGCAGTGATGACAGCTTCTACGAGCAGTACTTC. This sequence encodes CASSDDSFYEQYF.

This chain connects TRBV27 to TRBJ2-3, with 9 bases matching TRBD2. Germline trimming cut 2 bases from V and 2 bases from J; bases unmatched to any gene: 2. CDR1 is MNHEY, CDR2 SMNVEV, per germline (reference sequence). CDR3 length equals 15 residues. DNA for the CDR3: TGTGCCAGCAGTTTACAGCGGGGGGCCACAGATACGCAGTATTTT. Residues: CASSLQRGATDTQYF.

The gene calls are TRBV27 and TRBJ1-1; no reliable D call. Germline CDR1 reads MNHEY; CDR2 reads SMNVEV (reference sequence). The CDR3 totals 12 residues. Trimming removed 1 base at V and 10 bases at J, with 10 bases between. CDR3 sequence: CASSLLGGPAFF. For the CDR3, the DNA is TGTGCCAGCAGTTTATTGGGAGGGCCAGCTTTCTTT.

The chain employs TRBV5-1 and TRBJ2-2, with TRBD2 matching 7 bases. Germline V CDR1 and CDR2: SGHRS, YFSETQ. The CDR3 totals 15 residues. V shed 4 bases and J 0 bases; nucleotides not matched to a gene: 3. For the CDR3, the DNA is TGCGCCAGCAGCCCGAGCGGGACGAACACCGGGGAGCTGTTTTTT. It is translated as CASSPSGTNTGELFF.

As DNA, the CDR3 is TGTGCCAGCAGCCACGACAGAGTCACCGGGGAGCTGTTTTTT. Protein sequence: CASSHDRVTGELFF. The chain combines TRBV27 with TRBJ2-2; weak D call: TRBD1 (5 bases). This CDR3 has 14 amino acids. V lost 6 bases to trimming and J lost 4 bases, with 12 bases between them. CDR1 MNHEY and CDR2 SMNVEV come from the germline V gene (reference sequence).

The rearrangement uses TRBV7-9 and TRBJ2-1; the match to TRBD2 covers 7 bases. V lost 3 bases to trimming and J lost 4 bases; unmatched junction nucleotides: 6. This CDR3 has 15 amino acids. Germline V gene sequence: CDR1 SEHNR, CDR2 FQNEAQ (reference sequence). The chain's CDR3 is CASSFGASGYNEQFF. The DNA of the CDR3 is TGTGCCAGCAGCTTTGGGGCTAGCGGTTACAATGAGCAGTTCTTC.

In this sample, this clone turned up once. The chain employs TRBV7-8 and TRBJ1-1, with D possibly being TRBD1 (5 bases). Trimming removed 3 bases from V and 6 bases from J, with 11 bases in between. The CDR3 runs 13 residues. Germline CDR1 SGHVS, CDR2 FQNEAQ. The CDR3 sequence: CASSFRGLPEAFF. CDR3 nucleotides: TGTGCCAGCAGCTTTCGGGGGTTACCTGAAGCTTTCTTT.

The chain recombines TRBV4-1 with TRBJ1-4, with 7 bases lining up with TRBD1. The CDR3 spans 15 residues. CDR1 is MGHRA and CDR2 is YSYEKL in the germline V gene. V lost 1 base and J lost 5; bases outside the gene matches: 4. CDR3 protein: CASSQGGTENEKLFF. CDR3 coding DNA: TGCGCCAGCAGCCAAGGTGGGACAGAGAATGAAAAACTGTTTTTT.

V and J are TRBV6-5 and TRBJ1-5; D is ambiguous. V shed 0 bases and J shed 2 bases, with 8 bases lying between them. This CDR3 contains 15 residues. Germline lookup yields CDR1 MNHEY and CDR2 SVGAGI. Written as DNA, the CDR3 is TGTGCCAGCAGTTACTCCGGGAGGGGCAATCAGCCCCAGCATTTT. It encodes CASSYSGRGNQPQHF.

The chain has TRBV7-2 and TRBJ1-2; no clear D gene. Germline CDR1 reads SGHTA; CDR2 reads FQGNSA. V was trimmed by 5 bases and J by 5 bases, leaving 18 bases between them. The CDR3 runs to 15 residues. Here the CDR3 DNA reads TGTGCCAGCAGCCCTGACACGGCTCTCTTTTATGGCTACACCTTC. Its protein is CASSPDTALFYGYTF.

The chain combines TRBV4-2 with TRBJ1-3; D is undetermined. V was trimmed by 1 base and J by 3 bases, leaving 13 bases between them. CDR3 length equals 16 residues. Germline CDR1 LGHNA, CDR2 YNFKEQ. Written as DNA, the CDR3 is TGTGCCAGCAGCCAAGCCCGTGAGGTTAGTGGAAACACCATATATTTT. This sequence encodes CASSQAREVSGNTIYF.

This rearrangement joins TRBV9 to TRBJ2-3, with 8 bases fitting TRBD2. The V and J ends lost 4 bases and 3 bases, in that order; junction bases with no gene match: 13. CDR1 and CDR2 (germline): SGDLS, YYNGEE. The CDR3 is 17 residues long. The CDR3 DNA follows: TGTGCCAGCAGCCTTGGGGGGGGGAGACTAGCGACAGATACGCAGTATTTT. Protein product: CASSLGGGRLATDTQYF.